This T cell receptor beta chain was captured in a study of T cell repertoires in cytomegalovirus infection. Study-level background: Public TCR beta signatures marked donors with CMV infection and the matching HLA.

Study-level results: The ex vivo response was dominated by HLA-C-restricted CMV-specific TCR beta clonotypes.

The CDR3 contains 13 residues. Trimming at V came to 6 bases and at J to 3 bases, leaving 4 bases not matched to a gene. The germline V gene encodes CDR1 MNHEY and CDR2 SVGEGT. MiXCR was run by TCRdb on the reads, yielding one entry per CDR3 protein. The sample holds 680,000 or so distinct CDR3 sequences, roughly 36% seen once. This clonotype was counted a single time. Antigen: not known. The clonotype comes from a human donor in good health (CMV status not recorded). Some clones in this sample may be carry-over from other donors' samples. The V call is TRBV6-2 or TRBV6-3, the J call TRBJ1-1; 7 nucleotides match TRBD1. Sequences were derived from cultured PBMCs, sampled from culture after CMV antigen stimulation. The CDR3 DNA reads as TGTGCCAGCAGGGGGACAGCAGACACTGAAGCTTTCTTT. Its translation is CASRGTADTEAFF.